Listed below are T cell receptor beta chains from one sample, sequenced in a study of cytomegalovirus exposure and HLA in healthy donors. TCRdb keeps only in-frame clones here, not all; method: immunoSEQ multiplex PCR. The sample shows some 140,000 clones, approximately 73% of them seen only once. The specimen sequenced was PBMCs. The source of these receptors is a woman between 35 and 50 years old in good health and CMV-seronegative. The CDR3 runs from the conserved cysteine through the conserved F or W. The order of the fields is V gene, clone size, J gene, D gene, CDR3 protein, CDR3 DNA. The D gene is left open where the match is weak. Not all rows give a size; the values are once, few, many and, for expanded clones, a class.

V gene: TRBV28; clone size: once; J gene: TRBJ2-3; D gene: TRBD2; CDR3 protein: CASSRPYVAGGSTDTQYF; CDR3 DNA: TGTGCCAGCAGTAGGCCCTACGTAGCGGGGGGCAGCACAGATACGCAGTATTTT
V gene: TRBV2; clone size: .; J gene: TRBJ1-5; D gene: .; CDR3 protein: CASQQRRNSNQPQHF; CDR3 DNA: TGTGCCAGCCAACAACGGAGAAATAGCAATCAGCCCCAGCATTTT
V gene: TRBV4-1; clone size: .; J gene: TRBJ1-6; D gene: .; CDR3 protein: CASSQLFLNSPLHF; CDR3 DNA: TGCGCCAGCAGCCAACTATTTCTCAATTCACCCCTCCACTTT
V gene: TRBV27; clone size: .; J gene: TRBJ2-3; D gene: TRBD1; CDR3 protein: CASSPTGQGSTDTQYF; CDR3 DNA: TGTGCCAGCAGTCCTACGGGACAGGGAAGCACAGATACGCAGTATTTT
V gene: TRBV28; clone size: .; J gene: TRBJ1-5; D gene: .; CDR3 protein: CASSFGVFNGPQHF; CDR3 DNA: TGTGCCAGCAGTTTTGGAGTATTCAATGGGCCCCAGCATTTT
V gene: TRBV5-4; clone size: .; J gene: TRBJ1-1; D gene: .; CDR3 protein: CASSLGPIYGNTEAFF; CDR3 DNA: TGTGCCAGCAGCTTGGGCCCTATTTACGGGAACACTGAAGCTTTCTTT
V gene: TRBV5-1; clone size: .; J gene: TRBJ1-1; D gene: .; CDR3 protein: CASSSQGPITATNTEAFF; CDR3 DNA: TGCGCCAGCAGCTCCCAGGGCCCGATTACTGCGACGAACACTGAAGCTTTCTTT
V gene: TRBV11-3; clone size: once; J gene: TRBJ1-6; D gene: .; CDR3 protein: CASSLGANSPLHF; CDR3 DNA: TGTGCCAGCAGCTTAGGGGCTAATTCACCCCTCCACTTT
V gene: TRBV11-1; clone size: .; J gene: TRBJ2-1; D gene: .; CDR3 protein: CASSLGLGSGEQFF; CDR3 DNA: TGTGCCAGCAGCTTAGGATTAGGGAGCGGTGAGCAGTTCTTC
V gene: TRBV5-1; clone size: once; J gene: TRBJ2-5; D gene: .; CDR3 protein: CASSLYLGRGQETQYF; CDR3 DNA: TGCGCCAGCAGTCTTTATCTCGGCCGCGGGCAAGAGACCCAGTACTTC
V gene: TRBV20-1; clone size: .; J gene: TRBJ1-2; D gene: .; CDR3 protein: CSAPGGVGYTF; CDR3 DNA: TGCAGTGCTCCCGGAGGCGTAGGCTACACCTTC
V gene: TRBV4-1; clone size: .; J gene: TRBJ1-5; D gene: .; CDR3 protein: CASSQGNREGQPQHF; CDR3 DNA: TGCGCCAGCAGCCAAGGCAACAGGGAAGGTCAGCCCCAGCATTTT
V gene: TRBV9; clone size: .; J gene: TRBJ2-3; D gene: .; CDR3 protein: CASSVARERTDTQYF; CDR3 DNA: TGTGCCAGCAGCGTAGCGAGGGAGCGGACAGATACGCAGTATTTT
V gene: TRBV6-5; clone size: .; J gene: TRBJ1-3; D gene: .; CDR3 protein: CASSYSRNLGNTIYF; CDR3 DNA: TGTGCCAGCAGTTACTCGAGAAACCTCGGAAACACCATATATTTT
V gene: TRBV5-1; clone size: .; J gene: TRBJ2-1; D gene: TRBD1; CDR3 protein: CASRGGTGPYNEQFF; CDR3 DNA: TGCGCCAGCAGGGGTGGGACAGGGCCATACAATGAGCAGTTCTTC
V gene: TRBV25-1; clone size: few; J gene: TRBJ2-5; D gene: .; CDR3 protein: CASSEGLPETQYF; CDR3 DNA: TGTGCCAGCAGTGAGGGACTGCCAGAGACCCAGTACTTC
V gene: TRBV6-1; clone size: .; J gene: TRBJ2-1; D gene: .; CDR3 protein: CASSVSPSGYNEQFF; CDR3 DNA: TGTGCCAGCAGTGTAAGTCCCAGCGGATACAATGAGCAGTTCTTC
V gene: TRBV7-9; clone size: .; J gene: TRBJ2-2; D gene: .; CDR3 protein: CASSLGRGANTGELFF; CDR3 DNA: TGTGCCAGCAGCTTAGGGAGGGGCGCGAACACCGGGGAGCTGTTTTTT
V gene: TRBV4-3; clone size: few; J gene: TRBJ2-3; D gene: .; CDR3 protein: CASSQDLAGATDTQYF; CDR3 DNA: TGCGCCAGCAGCCAAGATCTCGCAGGCGCCACAGATACGCAGTATTTT
V gene: TRBV7-6; clone size: .; J gene: TRBJ1-1; D gene: TRBD1; CDR3 protein: CASSPGTGEAFF; CDR3 DNA: TGTGCCAGCAGCCCAGGGACAGGGGAAGCTTTCTTT
V gene: TRBV18; clone size: .; J gene: TRBJ1-3; D gene: TRBD1; CDR3 protein: CASSRTGGVGNTIYF; CDR3 DNA: TGTGCCAGCTCAAGGACAGGGGGCGTTGGAAACACCATATATTTT
V gene: TRBV5-1; clone size: .; J gene: TRBJ2-1; D gene: .; CDR3 protein: CASSFGVLNEQFF; CDR3 DNA: TGCGCCAGCAGCTTCGGGGTCTTGAATGAGCAGTTCTTC
V gene: TRBV2; clone size: .; J gene: TRBJ2-1; D gene: TRBD2; CDR3 protein: CASRERGGYNEQFF; CDR3 DNA: TGTGCCAGCAGAGAGCGGGGGGGATACAATGAGCAGTTCTTC
V gene: TRBV5-1; clone size: few; J gene: TRBJ2-1; D gene: .; CDR3 protein: CASSLDGVNEQFF; CDR3 DNA: TGCGCCAGCAGCTTGGACGGGGTCAATGAGCAGTTCTTC
V gene: TRBV7-9; clone size: .; J gene: TRBJ2-3; D gene: TRBD2; CDR3 protein: CASSVLAGGTDTQYF; CDR3 DNA: TGTGCCAGCAGTGTGCTAGCGGGGGGCACAGATACGCAGTATTTT
V gene: TRBV6-6; clone size: .; J gene: TRBJ2-4; D gene: TRBD1; CDR3 protein: CASRTGTGRNIQYF; CDR3 DNA: TGTGCCAGCAGAACCGGGACAGGGAGGAACATTCAGTACTTC
V gene: TRBV28; clone size: .; J gene: TRBJ1-1; D gene: .; CDR3 protein: CASSRAGGEAFF; CDR3 DNA: TGTGCCAGCAGTCGCGCGGGAGGTGAAGCTTTCTTT
V gene: TRBV27; clone size: .; J gene: TRBJ1-2; D gene: .; CDR3 protein: CASRGTPANYGYTF; CDR3 DNA: TGTGCCAGCAGGGGGACACCGGCTAACTATGGCTACACCTTC
V gene: TRBV2; clone size: .; J gene: TRBJ2-1; D gene: TRBD2; CDR3 protein: CASREGPSGGDNEQFF; CDR3 DNA: TGTGCCAGCAGGGAAGGCCCTAGCGGGGGAGACAATGAGCAGTTCTTC
V gene: TRBV19; clone size: .; J gene: TRBJ2-1; D gene: TRBD1; CDR3 protein: CASSDRVSFRSDNEQFF; CDR3 DNA: TGTGCCAGTAGTGACAGGGTCTCCTTTCGTTCGGACAATGAGCAGTTCTTC
V gene: TRBV6-1; clone size: .; J gene: TRBJ1-6; D gene: .; CDR3 protein: CASSEALGGGFNSPLHF; CDR3 DNA: TGTGCCAGCAGTGAAGCGCTCGGGGGGGGGTTTAATTCACCCCTCCACTTT
V gene: TRBV11-3; clone size: .; J gene: TRBJ2-2; D gene: .; CDR3 protein: CASSGRWSTGELFF; CDR3 DNA: TGTGCCAGCAGCGGGAGGTGGAGCACCGGGGAGCTGTTTTTT